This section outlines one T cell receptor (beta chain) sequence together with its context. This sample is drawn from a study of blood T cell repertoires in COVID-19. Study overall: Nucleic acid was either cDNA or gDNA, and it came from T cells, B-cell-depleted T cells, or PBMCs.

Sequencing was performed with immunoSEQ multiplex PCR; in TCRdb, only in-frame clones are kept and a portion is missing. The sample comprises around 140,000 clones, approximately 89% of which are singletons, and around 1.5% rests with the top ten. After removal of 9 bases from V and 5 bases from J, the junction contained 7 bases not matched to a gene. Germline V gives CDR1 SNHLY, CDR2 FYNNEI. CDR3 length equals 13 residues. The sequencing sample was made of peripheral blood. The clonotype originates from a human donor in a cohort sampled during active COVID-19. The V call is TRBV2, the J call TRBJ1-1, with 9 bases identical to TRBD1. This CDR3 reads CASSQGARTEAFF. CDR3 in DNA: TGTGCCAGTTCACAGGGGGCGAGAACTGAAGCTTTCTTT.